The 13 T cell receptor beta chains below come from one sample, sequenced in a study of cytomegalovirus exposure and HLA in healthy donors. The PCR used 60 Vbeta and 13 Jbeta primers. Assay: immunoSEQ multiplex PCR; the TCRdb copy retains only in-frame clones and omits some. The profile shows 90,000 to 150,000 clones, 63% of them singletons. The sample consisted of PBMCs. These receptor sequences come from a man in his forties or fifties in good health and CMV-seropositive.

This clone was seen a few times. The DNA of the CDR3 is TGTGCCAGCAGCTTAGAGGGACAGGTTTTTGAAGCTTTCTTT. Translating it yields CASSLEGQVFEAFF. The V call is TRBV7-9, the J call TRBJ1-1; 8 nucleotides agree with TRBD1. CDR3 length: 14 amino acids. Germline V gene sequence: CDR1 SEHNR, CDR2 FQNEAQ (reference sequence). Trimming at V came to 1 base and at J to 7 bases, leaving 5 bases not matched to a gene.

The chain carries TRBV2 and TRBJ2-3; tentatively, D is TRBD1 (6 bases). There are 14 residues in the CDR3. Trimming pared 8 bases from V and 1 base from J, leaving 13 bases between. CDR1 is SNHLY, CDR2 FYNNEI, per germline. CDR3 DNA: TGTGCCAGCGGGGGCAGGGGCCGCACAGATACGCAGTATTTT. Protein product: CASGGRGRTDTQYF.

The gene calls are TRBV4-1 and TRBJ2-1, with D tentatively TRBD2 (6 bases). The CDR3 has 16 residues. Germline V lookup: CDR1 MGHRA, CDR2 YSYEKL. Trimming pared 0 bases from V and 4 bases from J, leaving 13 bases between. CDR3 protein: CASSQEWRGTYNEQFF. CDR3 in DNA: TGCGCCAGCAGCCAAGAGTGGAGGGGAACTTACAATGAGCAGTTCTTC.

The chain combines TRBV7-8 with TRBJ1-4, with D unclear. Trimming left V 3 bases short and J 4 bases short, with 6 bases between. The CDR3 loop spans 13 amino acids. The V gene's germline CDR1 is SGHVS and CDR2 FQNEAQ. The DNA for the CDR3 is TGTGCCAGCAGCTTCCAGATTAATGAAAAACTGTTTTTT. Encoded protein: CASSFQINEKLFF.

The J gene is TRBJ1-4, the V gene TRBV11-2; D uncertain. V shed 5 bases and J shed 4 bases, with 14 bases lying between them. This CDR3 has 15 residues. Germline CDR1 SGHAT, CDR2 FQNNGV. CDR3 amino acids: CASSPSLVFNEKLFF. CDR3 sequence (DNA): TGTGCCAGCAGCCCCTCGTTAGTTTTTAATGAAAAACTGTTTTTT.

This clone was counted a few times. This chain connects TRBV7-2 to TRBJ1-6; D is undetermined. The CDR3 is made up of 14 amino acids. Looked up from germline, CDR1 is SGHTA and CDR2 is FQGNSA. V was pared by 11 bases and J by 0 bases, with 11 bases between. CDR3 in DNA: TGTGCCTCCCTACCGAGCTCCTATAATTCACCCCTCCACTTT. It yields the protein CASLPSSYNSPLHF.

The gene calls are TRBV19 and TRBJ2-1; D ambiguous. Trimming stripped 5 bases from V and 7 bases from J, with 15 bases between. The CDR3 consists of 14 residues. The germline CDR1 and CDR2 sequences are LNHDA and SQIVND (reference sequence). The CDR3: CASSPLRLQNEQFF. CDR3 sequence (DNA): TGTGCCAGTAGTCCACTCCGACTGCAAAATGAGCAGTTCTTC. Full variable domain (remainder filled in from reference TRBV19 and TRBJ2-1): DGGITQSPKYLFRKEGQNVTLSCEQNLNHDAMYWYRQDPGQGLRLIYYSQIVNDFQKGDIAEGYSVSREKKESFPLTVTSAQKNPTAFYLCASSPLRLQNEQFFGPGTRLTVL.

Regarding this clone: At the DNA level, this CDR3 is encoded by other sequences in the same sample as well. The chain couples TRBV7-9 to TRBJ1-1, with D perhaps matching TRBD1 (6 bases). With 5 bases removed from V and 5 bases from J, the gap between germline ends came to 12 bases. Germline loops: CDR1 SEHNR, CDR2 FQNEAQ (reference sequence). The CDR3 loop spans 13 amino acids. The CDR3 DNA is TGTGCCAGCAGCCTAGGGGGGGATACTGAAGCTTTCTTT. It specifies CASSLGGDTEAFF.

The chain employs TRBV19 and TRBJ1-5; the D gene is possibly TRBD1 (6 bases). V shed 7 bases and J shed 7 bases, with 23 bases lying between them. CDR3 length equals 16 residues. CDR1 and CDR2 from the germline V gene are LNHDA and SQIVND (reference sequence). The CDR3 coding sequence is TGTGCCAGTACCCGGCGGGGGCCCTTTAGAGAGCAGCCCCAGCATTTT. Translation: CASTRRGPFREQPQHF.

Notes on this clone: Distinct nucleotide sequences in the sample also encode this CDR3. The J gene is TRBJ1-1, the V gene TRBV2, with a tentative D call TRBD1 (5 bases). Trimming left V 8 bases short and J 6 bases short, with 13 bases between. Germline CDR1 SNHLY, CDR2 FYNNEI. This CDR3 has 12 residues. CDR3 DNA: TGTGCCAGCGCGACTGACAGTCCTGAAGCTTTCTTT. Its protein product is CASATDSPEAFF. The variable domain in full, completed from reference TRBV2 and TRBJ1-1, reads EPEVTQTPSHQVTQMGQEVILRCVPISNHLYFYWYRQILGQKVEFLVSFYNNEISEKSEIFDDQFSVERPDGSNFTLKIRSTKLEDSAMYFCASATDSPEAFFGQGTRLTVV.

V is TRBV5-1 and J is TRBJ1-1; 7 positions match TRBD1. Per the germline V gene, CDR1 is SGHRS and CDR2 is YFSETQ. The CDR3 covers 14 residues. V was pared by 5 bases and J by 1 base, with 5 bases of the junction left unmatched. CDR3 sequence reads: CASRQTGTNTEAFF. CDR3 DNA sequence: TGCGCCAGCAGGCAGACAGGGACGAACACTGAAGCTTTCTTT.

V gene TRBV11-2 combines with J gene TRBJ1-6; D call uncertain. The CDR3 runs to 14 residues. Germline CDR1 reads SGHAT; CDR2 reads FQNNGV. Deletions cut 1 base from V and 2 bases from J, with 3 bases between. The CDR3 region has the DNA TGTGCCAGCAGCTTAGCAGCCTATAATTCACCCCTCCACTTT. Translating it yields CASSLAAYNSPLHF.

The CDR3 loop is CASSLGSSGGTDTQYF. The CDR3 DNA reads as TGCGCCAGCAGCTTGGGGTCTAGCGGAGGCACAGATACGCAGTATTTT. This chain uses TRBV5-1 with TRBJ2-3, with 7 bases that match TRBD2. Germline V gene sequence: CDR1 SGHRS, CDR2 YFSETQ. CDR3 size: 16 residues. Trimming at V came to 0 bases and at J to 1 base, leaving 5 bases not matched to a gene.